The 25 T cell receptor beta chains listed next were all sequenced from one sample in a study of T cell changes during pregnancy in multiple sclerosis. The repertoire was sequenced with immunoSEQ multiplex PCR; TCRdb's copy has only in-frame clones and lacks some. The data hold roughly 45,000 clones, with around 93% observed a single time. The sequencing used CD8+ T cells from peripheral blood mononuclear cells, collected after pregnancy. All receptors derive from a female donor with multiple sclerosis, enrolled in a pregnancy study.

The V call is TRBV6-5, the J call TRBJ1-2; 7 bases agree with TRBD1. V shed 5 bases, J shed 6 bases, and the junction held 9 bases outside the gene matches. Germline V gene sequence: CDR1 MNHEY, CDR2 SVGAGI. CDR3 length equals 14 residues. The CDR3 is CASSNQGGHDGYTF. The CDR3, as DNA: TGTGCCAGCAGTAACCAGGGGGGACACGATGGCTACACCTTC.

The chain recombines TRBV7-9 with TRBJ2-1; 7 bases line up with TRBD2. V lost 10 bases and J lost 6; bases outside the gene matches: 18. This CDR3 region has 16 residues. Germline V gene data show CDR1 as SEHNR and CDR2 as FQNEAQ (reference sequence). The CDR3 DNA is TGTGCCACCTCTAACCCTCCAGCGGGAACAAGCAATGAGCAGTTCTTC. Protein product: CATSNPPAGTSNEQFF.

The DNA of the CDR3 is TGTGCCAGCAGCCCCTACGGACTCGTCGGGGAGACCCAGTACTTC. This gives the protein CASSPYGLVGETQYF. This rearrangement joins TRBV7-2 to TRBJ2-5, with D possibly being TRBD2 (5 bases). The CDR3 totals 15 residues. V lost 5 bases and J 5 bases, leaving 18 bases between the germline ends. The germline V gene has CDR1 SGHTA and CDR2 FQGNSA.

This sequence joins TRBV9 and TRBJ2-2, with 10 positions matching TRBD2. CDR1 and CDR2 (germline): SGDLS, YYNGEE. Trimming at V came to 0 bases and at J to 2 bases, leaving 4 bases not matched to a gene. The CDR3 sequence is 17 residues long. CDR3 protein: CASSVASGGPNTGELFF. In DNA form, the CDR3 reads TGTGCCAGCAGCGTAGCTAGCGGGGGTCCCAACACCGGGGAGCTGTTTTTT. The full variable domain, with the rest looked up from reference TRBV9 and TRBJ2-2, is DSGVTQTPKHLITATGQRVTLRCSPRSGDLSVYWYQQSLDQGLQFLIQYYNGEERAKGNILERFSAQQFPDLHSELNLSSLELGDSALYFCASSVASGGPNTGELFFGEGSRLTVL.

The chain joins TRBV28 to TRBJ2-7; TRBD1 matches 7 bases. Trimming cost V 3 bases and J 4 bases; bases outside gene matches: 12. The CDR3 has 16 residues. Germline assignment: CDR1 MDHEN and CDR2 SYDVKM. In DNA form, the CDR3 reads TGTGCCAGCAGTTTCGGGATTGGGCAGGGGGATTACGAGCAGTACTTC. The encoded protein is CASSFGIGQGDYEQYF.

This chain joins TRBV7-9 and TRBJ2-1; D gene unclear. In germline, CDR1 is SEHNR, CDR2 FQNEAQ (reference sequence). The CDR3 sequence is 15 residues long. V lost 3 bases and J lost 0, with 9 bases in between. Here the CDR3 DNA reads TGTGCCAGCAGCTTGCCAGAAATCTCCTACAATGAGCAGTTCTTC. This encodes CASSLPEISYNEQFF.

The chain joins TRBV11-2 to TRBJ2-2, with 11 bases fitting TRBD2. V lost 10 bases, J lost 6 bases, and 4 bases stayed unmatched. The length of the CDR3 is 13 residues. Germline V gene data show CDR1 as SGHAT and CDR2 as FQNNGV. In DNA, the CDR3 is TGTGCCACACGACTAGCGGGATCCGGGGAGCTGTTTTTT. This gives the protein CATRLAGSGELFF.

This sequence joins TRBV9 and TRBJ2-4, with 11 nucleotides matching TRBD2. The germline gives CDR1 SGDLS, CDR2 YYNGEE. The V segment lost 0 bases and the J segment 1 base; nucleotides outside the gene matches: 15. This CDR3 contains 21 residues. The CDR3 DNA follows: TGTGCCAGCAGCGTAGGCATTCCGGGACTAGCGGACGGTTTGGCCAAAAACATTCAGTACTTC. It codes for CASSVGIPGLADGLAKNIQYF.

The rearrangement joins TRBV7-9 to TRBJ2-1; D is undetermined. The V end lost 4 bases, the J end lost 6 bases, and 16 bases lay between the germline ends. The CDR3 loop spans 15 amino acids. CDR1 SEHNR and CDR2 FQNEAQ come from the germline V gene (reference sequence). The CDR3 sequence is CASSSPERGANEQFF. CDR3 nucleotides: TGTGCCAGCAGCTCCCCCGAGCGCGGCGCCAATGAGCAGTTCTTC.

V is TRBV28 and J is TRBJ1-2, with D possibly being TRBD1 (5 bases). Germline V CDR1 and CDR2: MDHEN, SYDVKM. The CDR3 runs to 16 residues. V was shortened by 1 base and J by 6 bases, with 18 bases between the two germline ends. CDR3 sequence reads: CASSLLGLQGGDGYTF. The CDR3 nucleotides read TGTGCCAGCAGTTTATTAGGGCTGCAGGGCGGAGATGGCTACACCTTC.

The V gene is TRBV15, the J gene TRBJ1-4; D unresolved. In germline, CDR1 is LNHNV, CDR2 YYDKDF (reference sequence). The CDR3 contains 13 residues. V lost 11 bases and J 0 bases, leaving 10 bases between the germline ends. The CDR3 sequence: CASSPATNEKLFF. CDR3 in DNA: TGTGCCTCCTCCCCCGCAACTAATGAAAAACTGTTTTTT.

V and J are TRBV11-2 and TRBJ2-7; 7 bases map to TRBD2. Germline V gene sequence: CDR1 SGHAT, CDR2 FQNNGV. CDR3 length equals 11 residues. V dropped 8 bases and J dropped 2; count of bases not matched to a gene: 0. The DNA of the CDR3 is TGTGCCAGCGGGGGGGCCTACGAGCAGTACTTC. It codes for CASGGAYEQYF.

CDR3 in DNA: TGTGCCAGCAGCCACGCGACAGGGGCTCCTCTCGACGAGCAGTACTTC. Encoded protein: CASSHATGAPLDEQYF. The rearrangement joins TRBV7-9 to TRBJ2-7; 8 positions agree with TRBD1. V trimming: 5 bases; J trimming: 5 bases; junction bases outside the gene matches: 14. CDR1 and CDR2 from the germline V gene are SEHNR and FQNEAQ (reference sequence). The CDR3 sequence is 16 residues long.

This clone was seen more than once but under ten times. The chain employs TRBV7-3 and TRBJ2-5, with D maybe TRBD2 (7 bases). The V gene lost 5 bases and the J gene lost 5 bases, with 18 bases spanning the gap. From germline, CDR1 is SGHTA and CDR2 FQGTGA. This CDR3 contains 15 residues. The CDR3 region is CASSVRDGGPETQYF. As DNA, the CDR3 is TGTGCCAGCAGCGTCCGCGACGGGGGGCCCGAGACCCAGTACTTC.

The chain links TRBV28 to TRBJ1-4, with 8 bases matching TRBD1. Germline assignment: CDR1 MDHEN and CDR2 SYDVKM. This CDR3 spans 14 amino acids. Trimming at V came to 7 bases and at J to 8 bases, leaving 9 bases not matched to a gene. The CDR3 DNA follows: TGTGCCAGCATCCCGACAGGGGAACAAGAAAAACTGTTTTTT. This translates into CASIPTGEQEKLFF.

This chain links TRBV7-2 with TRBJ2-1; 8 bases match TRBD2. J gave up 9 bases and V 4 bases, and 8 bases lay outside the gene matches. This CDR3 comprises 14 residues. The germline gives CDR1 SGHTA, CDR2 FQGNSA. CDR3 DNA sequence: TGTGCCAGCAGCTCGACGGGGGGGCCGGGTGAGCAGTTCTTC. As protein: CASSSTGGPGEQFF. Filled out from reference TRBV7-2 and TRBJ2-1, the complete variable domain reads GAGVSQSPSNKVTEKGKDVELRCDPISGHTALYWYRQSLGQGLEFLIYFQGNSAPDKSGLPSDRFSAERTGGSVSTLTIQRTQQEDSAVYLCASSSTGGPGEQFFGPGTRLTVL.

The chain uses TRBV2 and TRBJ1-5; 9 bases map to TRBD1. The CDR3 totals 16 residues. Germline values: CDR1 SNHLY, CDR2 FYNNEI. The ends lost 3 bases at V and 4 bases at J; junction bases unmatched: 7. The CDR3 sequence: CASSDGGQGRNQPQHF. CDR3 bases: TGTGCCAGCAGTGACGGGGGACAGGGACGAAATCAGCCCCAGCATTTT.

The V and J genes are TRBV29-1 and TRBJ2-7; D is perhaps TRBD2 (6 bases). This CDR3 contains 16 residues. The V end was cut by 5 bases, the J end by 2 bases, with 22 bases between. Germline V lookup: CDR1 SQVTM, CDR2 ANQGSEA. CDR3 nucleotides: TGCAGCGTTAGGGGATCCGGGTCTAGCGAGACCTACGAGCAGTACTTC. This codes for CSVRGSGSSETYEQYF.

The rearrangement links TRBV2 to TRBJ1-1, with 7 bases that match TRBD1. This CDR3 is built from 13 residues. After removal of 8 bases from V and 12 bases from J, the junction contained 15 bases not matched to a gene. CDR1 is SNHLY and CDR2 is FYNNEI in the germline V gene. CDR3 DNA: TGTGCCAGCCCGGCGACAGTAGACAGGGTCTCTTTCTTT. This translates into CASPATVDRVSFF.

The chain has TRBV6-1 and TRBJ1-1; D possibly corresponds to TRBD1 (5 bases). V lost 6 bases and J 7 bases, leaving 12 bases between the germline ends. The CDR3 has 12 residues. Looked up from germline, CDR1 is MNHNS and CDR2 is SASEGT. DNA of the CDR3: TGTGCCAGCAGGGAGGGACGCGGTGAAGCTTTCTTT. Translated: CASREGRGEAFF.

This clone was seen just once. V usage is TRBV6-4 and J usage is TRBJ1-1, with 8 bases that match TRBD1. The germline gives CDR1 MRHNA, CDR2 SNTAGT. The CDR3 has 13 amino acids. J lost 7 bases, V lost 3 bases, and 4 bases had no gene match. Here the CDR3 DNA reads TGTGCCAGCAGTGAATCAGGGGGCGGTGAAGCTTTCTTT. It translates to CASSESGGGEAFF.

The chain has TRBV9 and TRBJ2-3, with 13 bases that match TRBD2. Trimming took 3 bases from V and 3 from J; bases not matched to a gene: 4. Germline lookup yields CDR1 SGDLS and CDR2 YYNGEE. The CDR3 has 16 amino acids. CDR3 in DNA: TGTGCCAGCAGCGCCGGGACTAGCGGGGCAACAGATACGCAGTATTTT. This encodes CASSAGTSGATDTQYF.

The chain carries TRBV5-1 and TRBJ2-7; 7 bases line up with TRBD1. The germline V gene encodes CDR1 SGHRS and CDR2 YFSETQ. V shed 0 bases and J 2 bases; nucleotides not matched to a gene: 2. The CDR3 consists of 14 residues. The CDR3 protein is CASSLGQGAYEQYF. The CDR3, as DNA: TGCGCCAGCAGCTTGGGACAGGGAGCCTACGAGCAGTACTTC.

The J gene is TRBJ2-7, the V gene TRBV4-1; weak D call: TRBD2 (6 bases). Trimming removed 3 bases from V and 4 bases from J, with 7 bases in between. CDR1 is MGHRA and CDR2 is YSYEKL in the germline V gene. The CDR3 loop spans 12 amino acids. This CDR3 reads CASSQEGYEQYF. The CDR3 DNA reads TGCGCCAGCAGCCAGGAGGGGTACGAGCAGTACTTC.

The gene calls are TRBV11-2 and TRBJ2-7, with D possibly being TRBD1 (5 bases). The germline V gene has CDR1 SGHAT and CDR2 FQNNGV. CDR3 length: 14 residues. The V end was cut by 3 bases, the J end by 6 bases, with 15 bases between. In DNA form, the CDR3 reads TGTGCCAGCAGCTTTTTCGGAAGTCAGGGCGAGCAGTACTTC. It specifies CASSFFGSQGEQYF.